Each of the 21 T cell receptor beta chains below was sequenced from the same sample in a study of PD-L1 blockade in urothelial cancer. Data came from immunoSEQ multiplex PCR; TCRdb stores just in-frame clones and leaves some out. The profile shows some 65,000 clones, 81% of them singletons. The sample's time point: pretreatment peripheral blood. The input for sequencing was PBMCs, taken around atezolizumab (anti-PD-L1) treatment. The source of these receptors is a man in his sixties or seventies with urothelial cancer.

The genes are TRBV27 and TRBJ2-6; D is unclear. With 6 bases removed from V and 1 base from J, the gap between germline ends came to 4 bases. The length of the CDR3 is 13 residues. Germline V lookup: CDR1 MNHEY, CDR2 SMNVEV (reference sequence). CDR3 sequence (DNA): TGTGCCAGCAGCCCATCTGGGGCCAACGTCCTGACTTTC. It specifies CASSPSGANVLTF.

The V and J genes are TRBV11-3 and TRBJ2-7; 11 bases agree with TRBD2. V dropped 5 bases and J dropped 7; count of bases not matched to a gene: 7. Germline CDR1 and CDR2: SGHNT and YENEEA. This CDR3 is 14 amino acids long. The CDR3 sequence: CASSPGIAGGEQYF. In DNA, the CDR3 is TGTGCCAGCAGCCCCGGAATAGCGGGAGGGGAGCAGTACTTC. Full variable domain (outside the CDR3, taken from reference TRBV11-3 and TRBJ2-7): EAGVVQSPRYKIIEKKQPVAFWCNPISGHNTLYWYLQNLGQGPELLIRYENEEAVDDSQLPKDRFSAERLKGVDSTLKIQPAELGDSAVYLCASSPGIAGGEQYFGPGTRLTVT.

The V and J genes are TRBV5-1 and TRBJ2-1; TRBD2 matches at 10 bases. The CDR3 loop spans 17 amino acids. The germline gives CDR1 SGHRS, CDR2 YFSETQ. Trimming cost V 1 base and J 4 bases; bases outside gene matches: 8. The CDR3 nucleotides are TGCGCCAGCAGCTTGCAGCCTAGCGGGGGATTATACAATGAGCAGTTCTTC. It yields the protein CASSLQPSGGLYNEQFF.

V gene TRBV10-3 combines with J gene TRBJ1-1, with D possibly being TRBD1 (6 bases). Germline-derived CDR1 and CDR2 are ENHRY and SYGVKD. Trimming took off 0 bases at V and 6 bases at J, with 17 bases between the two ends. This CDR3 has 16 amino acids. In nucleotides, the CDR3 is TGTGCCATCAGTGAGTCGAGTCAGGGGTCAATACCTGAAGCTTTCTTT. This gives the protein CAISESSQGSIPEAFF.

The CDR3 DNA sequence: TGTGCCAGCAGGGCCATGACTAGCGGGCCCTACGAGCAGTACTTC. Its protein product is CASRAMTSGPYEQYF. The rearrangement links TRBV2 to TRBJ2-7; 10 bases line up with TRBD2. The trim removed 6 bases at V and 2 bases at J, leaving 7 bases unmatched. Germline CDR1 reads SNHLY; CDR2 reads FYNNEI. There are 15 residues in the CDR3.

This clone was picked up a small number of times. The rearrangement uses TRBV27 and TRBJ1-5, with D perhaps TRBD1 (5 bases). CDR3 length: 14 amino acids. Germline V gene sequence: CDR1 MNHEY, CDR2 SMNVEV (reference sequence). The ends were cut back, 4 bases at V and 7 bases at J, with 14 bases in the middle. Here the CDR3 reads CASSSDSPGQPQHF. The CDR3 DNA is TGTGCCAGCAGTTCTGACAGCCCTGGGCAGCCCCAGCATTTT.

This CDR3 reads CASSIEGGQAEQFF. The DNA for the CDR3 is TGTGCCAGTAGTATTGAGGGCGGACAGGCCGAGCAGTTCTTC. The rearrangement links TRBV19 to TRBJ2-1; TRBD1 agrees at 7 bases. CDR1 LNHDA and CDR2 SQIVND come from the germline V gene (reference sequence). V lost 3 bases and J lost 10; bases outside the gene matches: 9. This CDR3 contains 14 residues. The complete variable domain, with remaining parts taken from reference TRBV19 and TRBJ2-1, reads DGGITQSPKYLFRKEGQNVTLSCEQNLNHDAMYWYRQDPGQGLRLIYYSQIVNDFQKGDIAEGYSVSREKKESFPLTVTSAQKNPTAFYLCASSIEGGQAEQFFGPGTRLTVL.

The J gene is TRBJ1-4, the V gene TRBV11-2, with 7 bases lining up with TRBD1. Looked up from germline, CDR1 is SGHAT and CDR2 is FQNNGV. J was trimmed by 8 bases and V by 1 base; bases with no gene match: 4. The CDR3 runs 14 residues. CDR3 DNA sequence: TGTGCCAGCAGCTTAGTGGACAGGCCAGAAAAACTGTTTTTT. The encoded protein is CASSLVDRPEKLFF. Full variable domain (rest looked up from reference TRBV11-2 and TRBJ1-4): EAGVAQSPRYKIIEKRQSVAFWCNPISGHATLYWYQQILGQGPKLLIQFQNNGVVDDSQLPKDRFSAERLKGVDSTLKIQPAKLEDSAVYLCASSLVDRPEKLFFGSGTQLSVL.

The rearrangement links TRBV30 to TRBJ1-5, with 9 bases that match TRBD1. With 5 bases clipped from V and 6 bases from J, the junction kept 8 bases outside the gene matches. CDR1 GTSNPN and CDR2 SVGIG come from the germline V gene (reference sequence). CDR3 length: 14 residues. The CDR3 DNA reads as TGTGCCTGGGCAAATACAGGGGGCGGTCAGCCCCAGCATTTT. Protein sequence: CAWANTGGGQPQHF.

This chain links TRBV30 with TRBJ1-5; TRBD1 is a possible D gene (5 bases). Germline CDR1 and CDR2: GTSNPN and SVGIG (reference sequence). V was pared by 1 base and J by 2 bases, with 9 bases between. The CDR3 is 14 residues long. As DNA, the CDR3 is TGTGCCTGGAGTGGGCAGGGTGGCAATCAGCCCCAGCATTTT. The encoded protein is CAWSGQGGNQPQHF.

CDR3 sequence reads: CASSVVGTGKETQYF. As DNA, the CDR3 is TGTGCCAGCAGTGTCGTGGGGACAGGAAAAGAGACCCAGTACTTC. J is TRBJ2-5 and V is TRBV25-1; 8 bases match TRBD1. CDR1 is MGHDK and CDR2 is SYGVNS in the germline V gene. CDR3 length equals 15 residues. Losses at the gene ends were 4 bases for V and 3 bases for J; bases not matched to a gene: 7.

The rearrangement uses TRBV30 and TRBJ1-2; D possibly corresponds to TRBD1 (6 bases). Trimming stripped 0 bases from V and 8 bases from J, with 19 bases between. Germline V lookup: CDR1 GTSNPN, CDR2 SVGIG (reference sequence). The CDR3 runs 15 residues. The CDR3 DNA reads as TGTGCCTGGAGTGTAGGTCCACAGGGAGCTGGCGGCTACACCTTC. It is translated as CAWSVGPQGAGGYTF.

The CDR3 loop is CASSLAGGETQYF. CDR3 DNA sequence: TGTGCCAGCAGCTTAGCGGGTGGTGAGACCCAGTACTTC. The V call is TRBV5-4, the J call TRBJ2-5, with a possible D match to TRBD2 (6 bases). V lost 2 bases and J 5 bases, leaving 10 bases between the germline ends. Germline lookup yields CDR1 SGHNT and CDR2 YYREEE (reference sequence). The CDR3 is 13 amino acids.

The gene calls are TRBV27 and TRBJ2-7, with 11 bases fitting TRBD2. The length of the CDR3 is 15 residues. J lost 2 bases, V lost 5 bases, and 5 bases had no gene match. Looked up from germline, CDR1 is MNHEY and CDR2 is SMNVEV (reference sequence). CDR3 amino acids: CASSELAGEPYEQYF. For the CDR3, the DNA is TGTGCCAGCAGTGAACTAGCGGGAGAACCCTACGAGCAGTACTTC.

V usage is TRBV2 and J usage is TRBJ2-7; D unclear. Trimming cost V 6 bases and J 1 base, with 7 bases left between them. The CDR3 is 12 residues long. Germline CDR1 SNHLY, CDR2 FYNNEI. CDR3 bases: TGTGCCAGCAGGGAACAATCCTACGAGCAGTACTTC. It codes for CASREQSYEQYF. The full variable domain, with the rest looked up from reference TRBV2 and TRBJ2-7, is EPEVTQTPSHQVTQMGQEVILRCVPISNHLYFYWYRQILGQKVEFLVSFYNNEISEKSEIFDDQFSVERPDGSNFTLKIRSTKLEDSAMYFCASREQSYEQYFGPGTRLTVT.

V gene TRBV29-1 combines with J gene TRBJ2-4, with 10 bases lining up with TRBD2. CDR3 size: 12 residues. Germline CDR1 and CDR2: SQVTM and ANQGSEA. V shed 5 bases and J 7 bases; nucleotides not matched to a gene: 2. In DNA form, the CDR3 reads TGCAGCGTTTCACTAGCGGGGAACATTCAGTACTTC. Protein product: CSVSLAGNIQYF.

This clone was found once. This rearrangement joins TRBV28 to TRBJ1-1, with D maybe TRBD1 (6 bases). CDR1 is MDHEN, CDR2 SYDVKM, per germline. The V and J ends lost 1 base and 6 bases respectively, with 18 bases between them. This CDR3 has 16 amino acids. Here the CDR3 DNA reads TGTGCCAGCAGTTTATTGGGGGCAGGGGATGGGTCTGAAGCTTTCTTT. This gives the protein CASSLLGAGDGSEAFF.

The chain employs TRBV7-9 and TRBJ1-2; 7 bases match TRBD1. From germline, CDR1 is SEHNR and CDR2 FQNEAQ (reference sequence). Trimming took 5 bases from V and 4 from J; bases not matched to a gene: 7. CDR3 length: 14 amino acids. In nucleotides, the CDR3 is TGTGCCAGCAGCGACGGACAGGTGGGCTATGGCTACACCTTC. It specifies CASSDGQVGYGYTF.

The rearrangement joins TRBV19 to TRBJ1-5; D is possibly TRBD1 (6 bases). Germline CDR1 reads LNHDA; CDR2 reads SQIVND (reference sequence). The CDR3 runs to 11 residues. Here the CDR3 DNA reads TGTCCAGGGGAACGGCGACAGCCCCAGCATTTT. Amino acids: CPGERRQPQHF.

This CDR3 reads CASSLMAGGGTDTQYF. CDR3 bases: TGTGCCAGCAGCTTAATGGCGGGAGGGGGGACAGATACGCAGTATTTT. The chain recombines TRBV7-3 with TRBJ2-3; 9 positions agree with TRBD2. The CDR3 consists of 16 residues. Losses at the gene ends were 1 base for V and 3 bases for J; bases not matched to a gene: 5. Germline CDR1 SGHTA, CDR2 FQGTGA.

This clone occurred a few times. The V call is TRBV7-3, the J call TRBJ2-1; D remains unclear. V dropped 2 bases and J dropped 6 bases, with 8 bases sitting between them. There are 13 residues in the CDR3. The V gene's germline CDR1 is SGHTA and CDR2 FQGTGA. The CDR3 here is CASSLGALNEQFF. The DNA of the CDR3 is TGTGCCAGCAGCTTAGGAGCCCTCAATGAGCAGTTCTTC.